The clone carrying this T cell receptor (beta chain) showed up just once. The germline V gene has CDR1 MNHNY and CDR2 SVGAGI (reference sequence). This CDR3 contains 14 residues. V was shortened by 4 bases and J by 1 base, with 10 bases between the two germline ends. Authors' analysis steps: Reference gene primers were amplified, and this amplification served to estimate nucleated cell counts. Sequencing was performed with immunoSEQ multiplex PCR; in TCRdb, only in-frame clones are kept and a portion is missing. The V and J calls and clone size come from that table; D and trimming were worked out from the DNA. The table has tens of thousands of clones, approximately 92% seen once. The sample originates from a study of blood T cell repertoires in COVID-19. Study details: Some COVID-19 samples were acute and others convalescent; all came from the United States, Italy and Spain. From T cells, B-cell-depleted T cells, or PBMCs came the material, which was cDNA or gDNA.

This clonotype was sampled from a man in his fifties or sixties with active COVID-19. Sequencing was carried out using peripheral blood. V usage is TRBV6-6 and J usage is TRBJ2-5, with D unresolved. This chain's CDR3 is CASSLLLVQETQYF. The CDR3 nucleotides are TGTGCCAGCAGTTTACTCCTAGTCCAAGAGACCCAGTACTTC.